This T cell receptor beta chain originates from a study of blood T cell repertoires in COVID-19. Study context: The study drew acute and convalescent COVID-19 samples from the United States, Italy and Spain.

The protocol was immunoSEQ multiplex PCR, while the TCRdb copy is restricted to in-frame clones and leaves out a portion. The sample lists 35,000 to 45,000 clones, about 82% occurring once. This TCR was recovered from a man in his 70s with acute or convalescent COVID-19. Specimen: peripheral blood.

The CDR3, as DNA: TGTGCCAGCAGCTCGGGACTAGCGGGAGAGGAGACCCAGTACTTC. Its protein product is CASSSGLAGEETQYF. V and J are TRBV11-3 and TRBJ2-5; 14 bases map to TRBD2. The CDR3 sequence is 15 residues long. Germline assignment: CDR1 SGHNT and CDR2 YENEEA. The V and J ends lost 4 bases and 5 bases, in that order; junction bases with no gene match: 3.